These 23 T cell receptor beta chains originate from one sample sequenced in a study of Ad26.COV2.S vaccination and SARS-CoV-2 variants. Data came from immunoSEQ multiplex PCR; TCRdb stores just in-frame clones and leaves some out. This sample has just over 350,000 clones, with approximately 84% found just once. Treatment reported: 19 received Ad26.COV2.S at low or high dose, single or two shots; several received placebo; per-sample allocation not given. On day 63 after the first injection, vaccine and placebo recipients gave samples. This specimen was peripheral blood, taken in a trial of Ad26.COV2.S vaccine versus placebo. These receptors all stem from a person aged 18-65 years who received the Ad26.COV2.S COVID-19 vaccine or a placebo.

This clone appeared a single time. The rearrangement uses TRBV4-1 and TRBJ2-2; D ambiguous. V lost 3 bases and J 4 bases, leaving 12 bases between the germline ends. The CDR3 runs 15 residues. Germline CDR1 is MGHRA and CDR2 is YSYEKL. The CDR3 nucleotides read TGCGCCAGCAGCCACGCGGACCCCCCCACCGGGGAGCTGTTTTTT. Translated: CASSHADPPTGELFF.

CDR3 sequence: CASSQQLLQETQYF. DNA of the CDR3: TGTGCCAGCTCACAACAGTTACTCCAAGAGACCCAGTACTTC. The chain recombines TRBV18 with TRBJ2-5, with unresolved D. V was clipped by 4 bases and J by 1 base, with 10 bases between them. The CDR3 extends over 14 amino acids. Germline V lookup: CDR1 KGHSH, CDR2 LQKENI. The full variable domain, rest sourced from reference TRBV18 and TRBJ2-5, is NAGVMQNPRHLVRRRGQEARLRCSPMKGHSHVYWYRQLPEEGLKFMVYLQKENIIDESGMPKERFSAEFPKEGPSILRIQQVVRGDSAAYFCASSQQLLQETQYFGPGTRLLVL.

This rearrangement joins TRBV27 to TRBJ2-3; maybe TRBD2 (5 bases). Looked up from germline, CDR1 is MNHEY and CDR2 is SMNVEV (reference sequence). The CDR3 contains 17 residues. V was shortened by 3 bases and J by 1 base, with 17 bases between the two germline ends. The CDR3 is CASSFRTPTRGTDTQYF. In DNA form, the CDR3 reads TGTGCCAGCAGTTTCCGGACTCCCACGCGGGGCACAGATACGCAGTATTTT.

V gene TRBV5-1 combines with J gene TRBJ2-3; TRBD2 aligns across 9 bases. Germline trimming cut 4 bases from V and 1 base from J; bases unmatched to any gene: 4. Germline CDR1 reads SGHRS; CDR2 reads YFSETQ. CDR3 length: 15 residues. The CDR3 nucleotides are TGCGCCAGCAGCCCTCGACTAGCGGGCACAGATACGCAGTATTTT. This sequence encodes CASSPRLAGTDTQYF.

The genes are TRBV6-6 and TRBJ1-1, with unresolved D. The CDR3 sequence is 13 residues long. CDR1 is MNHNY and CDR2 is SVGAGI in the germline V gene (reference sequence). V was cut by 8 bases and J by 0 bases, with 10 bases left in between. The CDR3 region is CASSFGLNTEAFF. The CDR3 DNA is TGTGCCAGCTCGTTCGGGCTGAACACTGAAGCTTTCTTT.

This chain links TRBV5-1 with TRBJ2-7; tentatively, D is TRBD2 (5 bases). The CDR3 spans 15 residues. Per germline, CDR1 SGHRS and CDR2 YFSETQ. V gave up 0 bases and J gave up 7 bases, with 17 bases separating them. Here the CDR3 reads CASSLEIGGYEEQYF. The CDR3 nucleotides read TGCGCCAGCAGCTTGGAGATCGGAGGCTACGAAGAGCAGTACTTC.

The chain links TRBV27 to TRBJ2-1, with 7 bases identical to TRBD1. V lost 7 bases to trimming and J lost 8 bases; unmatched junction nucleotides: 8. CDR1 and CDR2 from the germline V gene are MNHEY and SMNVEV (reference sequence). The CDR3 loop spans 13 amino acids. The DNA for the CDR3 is TGTGCCAGCATTCGACAGGGTGGGCATGAGCAGTTCTTC. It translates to CASIRQGGHEQFF.

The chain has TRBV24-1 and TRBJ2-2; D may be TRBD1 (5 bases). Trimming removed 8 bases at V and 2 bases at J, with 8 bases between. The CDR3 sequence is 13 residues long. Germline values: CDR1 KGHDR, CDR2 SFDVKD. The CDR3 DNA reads TGTGCCACCATGGGGCTTAACACCGGGGAGCTGTTTTTT. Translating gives CATMGLNTGELFF.

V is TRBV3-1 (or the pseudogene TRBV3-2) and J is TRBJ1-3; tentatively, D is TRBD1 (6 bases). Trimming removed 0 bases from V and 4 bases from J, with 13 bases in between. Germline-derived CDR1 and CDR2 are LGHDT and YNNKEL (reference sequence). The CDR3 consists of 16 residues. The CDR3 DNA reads TGTGCCAGCAGCCAAGATCAAGGGGGGTCGGGAAACACCATATATTTT. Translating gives CASSQDQGGSGNTIYF.

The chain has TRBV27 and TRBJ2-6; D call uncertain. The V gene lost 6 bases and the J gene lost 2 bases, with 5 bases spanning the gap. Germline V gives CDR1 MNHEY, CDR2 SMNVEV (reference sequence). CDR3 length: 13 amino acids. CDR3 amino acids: CASRVPGANVLTF. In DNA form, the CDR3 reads TGTGCCAGCAGGGTCCCTGGGGCCAACGTCCTGACTTTC.

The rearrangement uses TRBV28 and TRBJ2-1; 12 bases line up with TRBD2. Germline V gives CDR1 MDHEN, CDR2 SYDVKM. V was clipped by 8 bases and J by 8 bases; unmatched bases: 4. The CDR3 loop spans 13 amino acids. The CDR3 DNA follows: TGTGCCAGCTGGACTAGCGGGATTTATGAGCAGTTCTTC. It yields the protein CASWTSGIYEQFF.

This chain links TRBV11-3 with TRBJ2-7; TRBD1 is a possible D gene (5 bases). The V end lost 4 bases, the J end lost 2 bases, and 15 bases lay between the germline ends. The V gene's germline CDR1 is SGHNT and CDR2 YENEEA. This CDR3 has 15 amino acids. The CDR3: CASSYRAGPTYEQYF. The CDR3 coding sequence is TGTGCCAGCAGCTACCGGGCAGGGCCTACCTACGAGCAGTACTTC.

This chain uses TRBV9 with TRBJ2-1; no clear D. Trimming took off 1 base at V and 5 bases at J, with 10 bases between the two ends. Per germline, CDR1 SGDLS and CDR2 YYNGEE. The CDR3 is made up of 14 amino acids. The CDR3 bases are TGTGCCAGCAGCGTAATCCCCCGGGACAATGAGCAGTTCTTC. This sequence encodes CASSVIPRDNEQFF.

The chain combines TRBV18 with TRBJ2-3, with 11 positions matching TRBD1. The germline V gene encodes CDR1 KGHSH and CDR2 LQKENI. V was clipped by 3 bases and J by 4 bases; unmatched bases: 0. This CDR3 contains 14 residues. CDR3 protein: CASSPDRGPDTQYF. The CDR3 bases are TGTGCCAGCTCACCGGACAGGGGGCCAGATACGCAGTATTTT.

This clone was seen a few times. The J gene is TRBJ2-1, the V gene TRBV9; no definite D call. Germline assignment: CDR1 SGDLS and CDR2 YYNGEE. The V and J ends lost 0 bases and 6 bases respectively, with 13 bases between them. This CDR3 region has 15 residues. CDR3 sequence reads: CASSVGPSRTNEQFF. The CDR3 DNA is TGTGCCAGCAGCGTAGGCCCTTCTAGAACCAATGAGCAGTTCTTC.

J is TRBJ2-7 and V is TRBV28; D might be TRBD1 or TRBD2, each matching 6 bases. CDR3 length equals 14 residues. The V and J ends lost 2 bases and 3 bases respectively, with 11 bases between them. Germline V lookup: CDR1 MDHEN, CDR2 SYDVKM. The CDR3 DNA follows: TGTGCCAGCAGTTTAGGGGGGCCGAACTACGAGCAGTACTTC. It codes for CASSLGGPNYEQYF.

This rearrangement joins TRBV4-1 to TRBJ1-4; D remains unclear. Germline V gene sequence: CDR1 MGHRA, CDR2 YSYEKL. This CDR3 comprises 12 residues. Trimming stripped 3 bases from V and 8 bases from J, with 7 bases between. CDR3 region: CASSHIREKLFF. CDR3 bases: TGCGCCAGCAGCCATATACGGGAAAAACTGTTTTTT.

For the CDR3, the DNA is TGTGCCAGCAGCGCCGACAGGGTGGTACTGGGTGAGCAGTTCTTC. This translates into CASSADRVVLGEQFF. The chain carries TRBV9 and TRBJ2-1, with TRBD1 identical over 7 bases. The trim removed 3 bases at V and 9 bases at J, leaving 12 bases unmatched. There are 15 residues in the CDR3. Germline assignment: CDR1 SGDLS and CDR2 YYNGEE.

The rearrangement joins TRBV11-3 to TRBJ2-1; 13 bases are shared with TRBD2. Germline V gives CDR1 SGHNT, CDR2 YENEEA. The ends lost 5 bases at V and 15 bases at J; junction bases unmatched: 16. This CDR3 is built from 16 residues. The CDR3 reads CASSAAGTSGITRLFF. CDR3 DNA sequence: TGTGCCAGCAGCGCCGCCGGGACTAGCGGGATTACTCGTCTGTTCTTC.

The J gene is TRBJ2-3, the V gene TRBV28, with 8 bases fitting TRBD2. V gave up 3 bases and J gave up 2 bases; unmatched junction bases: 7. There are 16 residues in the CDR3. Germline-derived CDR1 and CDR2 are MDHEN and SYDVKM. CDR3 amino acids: CASSFLAGPVTDTQYF. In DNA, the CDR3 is TGTGCCAGCAGTTTCCTAGCGGGCCCCGTCACAGATACGCAGTATTTT.

CDR3 in DNA: TGTGCCAGCAGTTTAGCGGGAATCACAGATACGCAGTATTTT. It is translated as CASSLAGITDTQYF. This rearrangement joins TRBV6-2 or TRBV6-3 to TRBJ2-3; TRBD2 matches at 8 bases. The CDR3 length is 14 residues. V dropped 4 bases and J dropped 2; count of bases not matched to a gene: 2. Looked up from germline, CDR1 is MNHEY and CDR2 is SVGEGT.

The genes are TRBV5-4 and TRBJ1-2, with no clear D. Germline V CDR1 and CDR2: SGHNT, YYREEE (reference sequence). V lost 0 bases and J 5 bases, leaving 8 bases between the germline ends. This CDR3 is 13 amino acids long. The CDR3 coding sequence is TGTGCCAGCAGCTTGGTCGTGGATTATGGCTACACCTTC. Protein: CASSLVVDYGYTF.

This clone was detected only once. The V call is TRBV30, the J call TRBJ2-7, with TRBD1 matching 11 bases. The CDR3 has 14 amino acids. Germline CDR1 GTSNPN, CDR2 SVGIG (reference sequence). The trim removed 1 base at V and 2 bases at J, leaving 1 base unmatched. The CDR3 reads CAWSEDRGPYEQYF. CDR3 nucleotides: TGTGCCTGGAGTGAGGACAGGGGGCCCTACGAGCAGTACTTC.